The source of this T cell receptor beta chain is a study of blood T cell repertoires in COVID-19 (dated by TCRdb to 2019 to 2021). Notes on the research overall: Samples from collaborators originated in the United States, Italy and Spain and spanned both the acute and convalescent phases of COVID-19. The material from the prospective study consisted of cDNA or gDNA derived from T cells, B-cell-depleted T cells, or PBMCs. The dataset comprised deeply sampled blood TCRbeta repertoires from subjects exposed to, actively infected with, or recovered from COVID-19. The repertoires were released in a freely available public database meant as a resource for research on the immune response to SARS-CoV-2. Samples came from the ongoing ImmuneRACE study (first 160 participants) plus 1,254 subjects from 6 global collaborators. Nearly every sample came with metadata listing a de-identified subject ID, COVID-19 status, age in years and sex. Where available, HLA class I and class II types were obtained from metadata supplied by the sample provider rather than from assay-based typing. Results and caveats for the whole study, not just this receptor: How much clinical and demographic metadata was included differed by source and by participant, and the metadata was provided uncurated.

TCRbeta CDR3 regions were amplified from genomic DNA using the immunoSEQ Assay, a bias-controlled multiplex PCR. Regarding the original processing steps: The number of nucleated cells in each sample was estimated from the amplification of reference gene primers within the assay. Sequence reads were collapsed and filtered to measure the absolute abundance of every unique TCRbeta CDR3 rearrangement. Productive Simpson clonality was computed per sample as the square root of Simpson's diversity index over productive rearrangements. TCRdb took this table from immuneACCESS and kept in-frame rearrangements with V and J called. Such tables lack part of the clones; where checked against another copy, unresolved V genes explain under half of the gap, and the rest is unexplained. V, J and clone size were drawn from that table, and D and trimming were deduced from the DNA. Across this sample there are roughly 200,000 clones, with 75% to 90% seen only once. In total, the top ten clones hold 7.5% to 9.5% of the sample.

About this clone itself: Its antigen target is currently unknown. No much larger clone exists at a distance of one base, and base qualities are not known.

Unmatched junction bases come to 4, with V trimmed by 2 bases and J by 2 bases. CDR1 and CDR2 are read off the germline V gene (reference sequence) as SGHNT and YYREEE. The CDR3 measures 15 amino acids from cysteine to phenylalanine. The read is trimmed to its CDR3 DNA, 45 bases read in frame from base 1. Whole blood was collected in K2EDTA tubes by collaborating institutions according to the institutions' own protocols. For TCRbeta analysis, collaborators shipped samples in one of three forms: frozen whole blood, isolated PBMCs, or DNA extracted from either of those sample types. Sequenced material: peripheral blood. The receptor comes from a woman in her sixties with acute or convalescent COVID-19. The chain uses TRBV5-4 and TRBJ2-1, with 7 middle bases fitting TRBD1. The bases read TGTGCCAGCAGCTTTGACAGGGCTACCTACAATGAGCAGTTCTTC. It translates as CASSFDRATYNEQFF. The entire variable domain, with the stretches around the CDR3 drawn from the reference TRBV5-4 and TRBJ2-1 proteins, is ETGVTQSPTHLIKTRGQQVTLRCSSQSGHNTVSWYQQALGQGPQFIFQYYREEENGRGNFPPRFSGLQFPNYSSELNVNALELDDSALYLCASSFDRATYNEQFFGPGTRLTVL.